This T cell receptor (beta chain) appears in the sequencing data of a study of PD-1 blockade in classical Hodgkin lymphoma. CDR3 length equals 14 residues. The V and J ends lost 7 bases and 0 bases respectively, with 9 bases between them. CDR1 MNHNS and CDR2 SASEGT come from the germline V gene. Exposure to brentuximab vedotin varied, and each patient had relapsed following autologous stem cell transplantation. Measured with immunoSEQ multiplex PCR; TCRdb has only the in-frame clones, and not every one. Of 40,000 to 50,000 clones in the sample, roughly 73% were seen once. The rearrangement uses TRBV6-1 and TRBJ2-2; D remains ambiguous. The sequenced sample was peripheral blood mononuclear cells (PBMCs), obtained at baseline. The sequence came from a human donor with classical Hodgkin lymphoma. The CDR3 DNA follows: TGTGCCAGCACAACTCGGACGAACACCGGGGAGCTGTTTTTT. Residues: CASTTRTNTGELFF.